This TCR beta chain originates from a study of blood T cells in healthy people across ages. PCR was performed a second time for about 7 to 11 cycles using a sample-barcoded 5' primer and a J-beta primer mix. TCRdb passed the 5' RACE reads through MiXCR, listing each CDR3 protein once. The sample has some 1,800,000 distinct CDR3 sequences; about two fifths are singletons. For every donor, a draw yielded 8.5 to 10 milliliters of peripheral blood. V lost 4 bases, J lost 3 bases, and 10 bases stayed unmatched. Germline V gene lookup returns CDR1 SGHRS and CDR2 YFSETQ. The CDR3 has 15 amino acids. Study observations and caveats: Compared with aged donors, long-lived donors showed fewer expanded clones, suggesting selection. Naive and antigen-experienced cells were not separated, limiting conclusive comparison. Significant beta diversity loss was already apparent by age around 36, declining roughly linearly.

Only a few counts were recorded for this clonotype. Its antigen is unidentified. The sequencing sample was made of blood. The rearrangement uses TRBV5-1 and TRBJ2-7; 7 nucleotides align to TRBD1. The TCR was taken from a human donor in good health. The CDR3: CASSLIWTGRYEQYF. The CDR3 region has the DNA TGCGCCAGCAGCCTGATATGGACAGGTCGCTACGAGCAGTACTTC.